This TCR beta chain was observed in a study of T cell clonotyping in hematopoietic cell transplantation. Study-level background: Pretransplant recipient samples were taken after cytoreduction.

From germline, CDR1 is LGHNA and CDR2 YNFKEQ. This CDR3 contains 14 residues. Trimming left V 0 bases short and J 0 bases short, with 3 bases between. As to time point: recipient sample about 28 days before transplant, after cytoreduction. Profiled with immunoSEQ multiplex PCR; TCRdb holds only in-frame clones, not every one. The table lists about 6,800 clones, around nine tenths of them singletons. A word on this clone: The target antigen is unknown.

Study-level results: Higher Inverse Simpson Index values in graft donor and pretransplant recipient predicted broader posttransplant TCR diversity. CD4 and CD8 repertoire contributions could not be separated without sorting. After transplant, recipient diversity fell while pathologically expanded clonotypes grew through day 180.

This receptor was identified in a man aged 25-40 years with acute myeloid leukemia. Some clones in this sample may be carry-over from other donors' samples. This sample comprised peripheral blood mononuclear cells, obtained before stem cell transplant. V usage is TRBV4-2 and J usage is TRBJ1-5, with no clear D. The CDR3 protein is CASSQDASNQPQHF. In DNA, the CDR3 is TGTGCCAGCAGCCAAGATGCTAGCAATCAGCCCCAGCATTTT.